The present entry profiles one T cell receptor beta chain with its context. The antigen remains undetermined. Quantitative 5'-RACE was performed with molecular barcodes, and it yielded the TCR beta libraries. TCRdb redid the calling of the 5' RACE reads with MiXCR, one entry per CDR3 protein. The table has around 540,000 distinct CDR3 sequences, roughly 13% seen once. The data derive from a study of CD8 T cells in ankylosing spondylitis. Findings and caveats of the study: Earlier studies detected some motif variants in reactive arthritis synovial fluid and blood. Seemingly distinctive of ankylosing spondylitis blood was a TCR beta motif formed by eight highly homologous variants.

The CDR3 has 16 residues. Germline CDR1 SGHAT, CDR2 FQNNGV. V shed 1 base and J 2 bases; nucleotides not matched to a gene: 5. Material: blood, either unsorted or a sorted T cell fraction (not recorded which). The gene calls are TRBV11-2 and TRBJ2-1; 7 bases match TRBD2. The sequence was obtained from a male donor with ankylosing spondylitis. In DNA, the CDR3 is TGTGCCAGCAGCTTAGCGGCGGGAGCCGCCTACAATGAGCAGTTCTTC. Residues: CASSLAAGAAYNEQFF.